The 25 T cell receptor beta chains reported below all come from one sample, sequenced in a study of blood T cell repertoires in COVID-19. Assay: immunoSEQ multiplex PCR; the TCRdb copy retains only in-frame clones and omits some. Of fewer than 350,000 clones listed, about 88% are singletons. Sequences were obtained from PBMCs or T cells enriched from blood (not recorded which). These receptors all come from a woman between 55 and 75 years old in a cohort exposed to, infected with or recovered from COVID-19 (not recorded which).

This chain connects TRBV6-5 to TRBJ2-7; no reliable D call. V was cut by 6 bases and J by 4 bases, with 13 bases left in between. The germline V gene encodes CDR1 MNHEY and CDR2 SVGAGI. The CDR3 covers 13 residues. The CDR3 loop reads CASRHTTGYEQYF. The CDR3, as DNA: TGTGCCAGCAGACACACGACGGGTTACGAGCAGTACTTC.

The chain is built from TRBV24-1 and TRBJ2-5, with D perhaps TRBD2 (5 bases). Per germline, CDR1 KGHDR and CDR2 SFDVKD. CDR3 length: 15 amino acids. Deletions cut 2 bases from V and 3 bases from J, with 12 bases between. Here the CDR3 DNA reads TGTGCCACCAGTGATTACGAGCGGCCTAAAGAGACCCAGTACTTC. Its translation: CATSDYERPKETQYF.

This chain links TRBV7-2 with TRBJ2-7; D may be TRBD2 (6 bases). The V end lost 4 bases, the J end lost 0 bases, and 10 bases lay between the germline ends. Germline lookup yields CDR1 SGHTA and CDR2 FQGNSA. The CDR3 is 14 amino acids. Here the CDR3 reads CASSSAGSSYEQYF. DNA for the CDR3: TGTGCCAGCAGCTCTGCGGGGAGCTCCTACGAGCAGTACTTC.

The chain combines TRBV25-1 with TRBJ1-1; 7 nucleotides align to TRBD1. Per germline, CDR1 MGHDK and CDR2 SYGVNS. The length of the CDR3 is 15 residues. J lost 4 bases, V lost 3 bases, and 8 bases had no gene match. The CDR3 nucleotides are TGTGCCAGCAGTGAGGCCGACAGGGAAGGCACTGAAGCTTTCTTT. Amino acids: CASSEADREGTEAFF.

The DNA of the CDR3 is TGTGCCAGCAGCTTAGATCCCCCGACTCTTGTCGATGAGCAGTTCTTC. Protein sequence: CASSLDPPTLVDEQFF. The chain combines TRBV11-2 with TRBJ2-1; no clear D gene. The CDR3 contains 16 residues. Trimming stripped 0 bases from V and 8 bases from J, with 17 bases between. The germline V gene has CDR1 SGHAT and CDR2 FQNNGV.

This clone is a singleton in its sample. The CDR3 nucleotides read TGTGCCAGCAGTTTTTGGGGTTTGGGGAGCGGTACAAGCACAGATACGCAGTATTTT. It is translated as CASSFWGLGSGTSTDTQYF. The J gene is TRBJ2-3, the V gene TRBV27; D is possibly TRBD2 (5 bases). Per the germline V gene, CDR1 is MNHEY and CDR2 is SMNVEV (reference sequence). The CDR3 spans 19 residues. Trimming cost V 3 bases and J 0 bases, with 22 bases left between them.

In DNA form, the CDR3 reads TGTGCCAGCAGCATTAGTGGGACTTACCAAGAGACCCAGTACTTC. It translates to CASSISGTYQETQYF. The rearrangement uses TRBV7-3 and TRBJ2-5; tentatively, D is TRBD2 (6 bases). Germline CDR1 and CDR2: SGHTA and FQGTGA. The CDR3 runs 15 residues. Trimming took 5 bases from V and 0 from J, leaving 13 bases between them. The complete variable domain, with remaining parts taken from reference TRBV7-3 and TRBJ2-5, reads GAGVSQTPSNKVTEKGKYVELRCDPISGHTALYWYRQSLGQGPEFLIYFQGTGAADDSGLPNDRFFAVRPEGSVSTLKIQRTERGDSAVYLCASSISGTYQETQYFGPGTRLLVL.

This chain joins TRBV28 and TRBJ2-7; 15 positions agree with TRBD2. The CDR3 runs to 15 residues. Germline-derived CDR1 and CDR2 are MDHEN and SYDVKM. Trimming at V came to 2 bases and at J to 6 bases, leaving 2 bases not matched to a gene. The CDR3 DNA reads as TGTGCCAGCAGTTTAAGGGGACTAGCGGGAGGCGAGCAGTACTTC. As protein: CASSLRGLAGGEQYF.

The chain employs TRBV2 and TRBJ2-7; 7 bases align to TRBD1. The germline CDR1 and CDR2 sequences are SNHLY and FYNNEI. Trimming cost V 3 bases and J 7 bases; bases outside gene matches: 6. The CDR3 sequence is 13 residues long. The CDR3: CASSEEDRLEQYF. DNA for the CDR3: TGTGCCAGCAGTGAGGAGGACAGGTTAGAGCAGTACTTC. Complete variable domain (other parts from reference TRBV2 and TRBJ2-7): EPEVTQTPSHQVTQMGQEVILRCVPISNHLYFYWYRQILGQKVEFLVSFYNNEISEKSEIFDDQFSVERPDGSNFTLKIRSTKLEDSAMYFCASSEEDRLEQYFGPGTRLTVT.

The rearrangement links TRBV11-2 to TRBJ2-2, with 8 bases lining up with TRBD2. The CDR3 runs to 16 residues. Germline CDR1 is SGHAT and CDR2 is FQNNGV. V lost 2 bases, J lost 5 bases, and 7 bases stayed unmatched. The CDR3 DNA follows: TGTGCCAGCAGCTTACAAAGCGGGAGCAAAACCGGGGAGCTGTTTTTT. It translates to CASSLQSGSKTGELFF. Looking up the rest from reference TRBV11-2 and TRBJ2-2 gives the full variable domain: EAGVAQSPRYKIIEKRQSVAFWCNPISGHATLYWYQQILGQGPKLLIQFQNNGVVDDSQLPKDRFSAERLKGVDSTLKIQPAKLEDSAVYLCASSLQSGSKTGELFFGEGSRLTVL.

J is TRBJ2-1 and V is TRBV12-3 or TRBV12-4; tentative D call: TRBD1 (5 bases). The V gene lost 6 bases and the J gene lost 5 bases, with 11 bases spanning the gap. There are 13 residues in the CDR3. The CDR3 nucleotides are TGTGCCAGCAGGGCGGACACCCACAATGAGCAGTTCTTC. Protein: CASRADTHNEQFF.

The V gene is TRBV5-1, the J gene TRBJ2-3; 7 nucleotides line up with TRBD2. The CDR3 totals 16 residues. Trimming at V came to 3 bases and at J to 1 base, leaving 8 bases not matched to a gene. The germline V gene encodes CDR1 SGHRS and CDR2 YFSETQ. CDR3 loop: CASSSPLAVRTDTQYF. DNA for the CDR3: TGCGCCAGCAGCTCGCCGCTAGCGGTACGCACAGATACGCAGTATTTT.

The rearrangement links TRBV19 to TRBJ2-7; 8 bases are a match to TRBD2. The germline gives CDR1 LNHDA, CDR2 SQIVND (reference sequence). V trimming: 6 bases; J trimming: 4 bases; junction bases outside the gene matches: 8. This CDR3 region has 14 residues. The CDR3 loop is CASSTPGLGYEQYF. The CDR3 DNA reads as TGTGCCAGTAGCACTCCGGGACTAGGTTACGAGCAGTACTTC. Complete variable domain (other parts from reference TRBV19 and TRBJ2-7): DGGITQSPKYLFRKEGQNVTLSCEQNLNHDAMYWYRQDPGQGLRLIYYSQIVNDFQKGDIAEGYSVSREKKESFPLTVTSAQKNPTAFYLCASSTPGLGYEQYFGPGTRLTVT.

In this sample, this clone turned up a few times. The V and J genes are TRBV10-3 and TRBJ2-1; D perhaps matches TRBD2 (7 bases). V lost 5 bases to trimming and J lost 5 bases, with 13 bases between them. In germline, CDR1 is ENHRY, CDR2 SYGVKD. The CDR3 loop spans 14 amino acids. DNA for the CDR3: TGTGCCATCAGTCAGGGGAGGGGAGACAATGAGCAGTTCTTC. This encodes CAISQGRGDNEQFF.

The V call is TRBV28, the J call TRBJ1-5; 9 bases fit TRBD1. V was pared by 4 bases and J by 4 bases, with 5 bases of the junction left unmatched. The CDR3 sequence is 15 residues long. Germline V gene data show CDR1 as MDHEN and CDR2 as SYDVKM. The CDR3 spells CASSSRDRANQPQHF. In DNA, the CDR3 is TGTGCCAGCAGTTCCCGGGACAGGGCTAATCAGCCCCAGCATTTT. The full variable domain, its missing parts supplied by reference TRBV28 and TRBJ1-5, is DVKVTQSSRYLVKRTGEKVFLECVQDMDHENMFWYRQDPGLGLRLIYFSYDVKMKEKGDIPEGYSVSREKKERFSLILESASTNQTSMYLCASSSRDRANQPQHFGDGTRLSIL.

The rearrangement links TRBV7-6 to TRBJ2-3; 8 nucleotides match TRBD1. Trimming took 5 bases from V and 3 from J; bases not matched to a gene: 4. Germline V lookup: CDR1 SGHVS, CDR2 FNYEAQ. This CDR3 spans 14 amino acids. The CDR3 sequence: CASSTGQGTDTQYF. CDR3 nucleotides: TGTGCCAGCAGCACCGGACAGGGTACAGATACGCAGTATTTT.

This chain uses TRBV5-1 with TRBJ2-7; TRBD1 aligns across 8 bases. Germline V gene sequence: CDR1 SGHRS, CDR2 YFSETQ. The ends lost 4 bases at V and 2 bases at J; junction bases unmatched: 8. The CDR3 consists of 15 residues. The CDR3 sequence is CASSPGQGSPYEQYF. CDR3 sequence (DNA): TGCGCCAGCAGCCCTGGACAGGGCAGTCCCTACGAGCAGTACTTC.

CDR3 protein: CASSQSGTGGNEQFF. For the CDR3, the DNA is TGTGCCAGCAGCCAATCCGGGACAGGTGGCAATGAGCAGTTCTTC. The chain joins TRBV7-3 to TRBJ2-1; TRBD1 matches at 8 bases. The ends lost 5 bases at V and 6 bases at J; junction bases unmatched: 9. Germline CDR1 reads SGHTA; CDR2 reads FQGTGA. This CDR3 contains 15 residues. The variable domain in full, completed from reference TRBV7-3 and TRBJ2-1, reads GAGVSQTPSNKVTEKGKYVELRCDPISGHTALYWYRQSLGQGPEFLIYFQGTGAADDSGLPNDRFFAVRPEGSVSTLKIQRTERGDSAVYLCASSQSGTGGNEQFFGPGTRLTVL.

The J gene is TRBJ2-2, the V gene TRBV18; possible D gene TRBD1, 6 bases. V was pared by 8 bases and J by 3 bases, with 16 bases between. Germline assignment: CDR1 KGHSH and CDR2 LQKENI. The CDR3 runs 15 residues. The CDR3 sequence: CASASRDTYTGELFF. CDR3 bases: TGTGCCAGCGCCTCCCGGGACACATACACCGGGGAGCTGTTTTTT.

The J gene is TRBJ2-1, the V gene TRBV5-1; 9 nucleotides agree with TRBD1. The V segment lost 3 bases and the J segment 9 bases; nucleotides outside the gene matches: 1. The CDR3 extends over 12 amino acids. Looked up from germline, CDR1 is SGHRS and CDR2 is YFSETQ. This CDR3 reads CASSWDRAEQFF. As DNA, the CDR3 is TGCGCCAGCAGCTGGGACAGGGCTGAGCAGTTCTTC.

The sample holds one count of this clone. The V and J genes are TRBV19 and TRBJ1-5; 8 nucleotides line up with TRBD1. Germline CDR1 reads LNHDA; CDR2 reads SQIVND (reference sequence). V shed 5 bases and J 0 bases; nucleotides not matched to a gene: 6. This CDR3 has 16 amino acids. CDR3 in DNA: TGTGCCAGTAGTGCCCGGACAGGGTATAGCAATCAGCCCCAGCATTTT. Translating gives CASSARTGYSNQPQHF.

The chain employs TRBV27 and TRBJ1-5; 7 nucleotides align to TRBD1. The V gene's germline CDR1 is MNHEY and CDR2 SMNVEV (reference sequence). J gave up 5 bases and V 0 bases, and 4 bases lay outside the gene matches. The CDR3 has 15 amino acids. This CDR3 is CASSLSTTGYQPQHF. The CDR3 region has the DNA TGTGCCAGCAGTTTATCGACGACAGGGTATCAGCCCCAGCATTTT.

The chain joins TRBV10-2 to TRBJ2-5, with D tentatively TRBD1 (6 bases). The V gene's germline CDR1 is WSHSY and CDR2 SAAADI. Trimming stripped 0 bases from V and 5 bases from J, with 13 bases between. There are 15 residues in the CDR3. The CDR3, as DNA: TGCGCCAGCAGTGAGTCGACTGGCAGGGGCGAGACCCAGTACTTC. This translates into CASSESTGRGETQYF.

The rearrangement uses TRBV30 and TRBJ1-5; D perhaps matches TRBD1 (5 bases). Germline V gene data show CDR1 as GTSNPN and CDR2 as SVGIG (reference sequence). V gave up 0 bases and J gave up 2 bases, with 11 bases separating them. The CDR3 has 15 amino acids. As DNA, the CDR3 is TGTGCCTGGAGTGTACTGGACAAACGCAATCAGCCCCAGCATTTT. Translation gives CAWSVLDKRNQPQHF.

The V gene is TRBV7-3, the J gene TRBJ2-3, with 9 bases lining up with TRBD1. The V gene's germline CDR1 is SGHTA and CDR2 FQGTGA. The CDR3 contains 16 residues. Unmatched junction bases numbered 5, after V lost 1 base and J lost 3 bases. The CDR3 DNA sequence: TGTGCCAGCAGCTTAAATTACAGGGGGCCGACAGATACGCAGTATTTT. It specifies CASSLNYRGPTDTQYF.